The T cell receptor beta chain described here comes from a study of T cell responses to AZD1222 COVID-19 vaccine (dated by TCRdb to about 2021). A note on the overall study: AZD1222 recipients whose second dose came at about 4 weeks and those whose second dose came at about 12 weeks were combined into one group, since spike-specific TCR depth and breadth did not differ between the two schedules. TCR sequencing was performed for over 230 trial participants, of whom around 210 were given two doses of AZD1222 and approximately 25 were given two doses of MenACWY control vaccine. Enrollment into the trials was organized by age into subgroups of 18-55, 56-69 and 70-plus years, and those subgroups contained roughly 150, 30 and 60 TCR-sequenced participants, respectively.

For this chain, trimming is 5 bases at the V end and 2 bases at the J end, and the number of junction bases without a gene match is 3. The CDR3 goes from the cysteine to the phenylalanine over 14 residues. This entry keeps only the CDR3 DNA: 42 bases, framed from base 1. Based on the germline V gene, the CDR1 and CDR2 sequences are ENHRY and SYGVKD. What the work shows at the level of the full study, not this receptor alone: Participants were mostly white British, with more females than males. The authors suggested clonal diversity may have been underestimated. Conclusions about previously exposed vaccinees are limited, since just six or seven AZD1222 recipients were seropositive for SARS-CoV-2 at baseline. The 56-69-year group was small, and its depth increase did not reach significance, likely because of low power. Epitopes outside the regions mutated in the B.1.351 and B.1.1.7 variants were reportedly recognized by nearly half of the unique spike-specific TCRs. After two AZD1222 doses, both the breadth and the depth of spike-specific TCRs were significantly higher than at day 0 and than in MenACWY recipients. CD4 TCRs associated with the vaccine covered the entire spike protein, and the dominant responses were in regions 160-218 and 743-854. No day 14 peak-response samples were available, so repertoires were characterized only after the peak T cell response.

The CDR3 regions of human TCRbeta chains were analyzed by immunosequencing. The original pipeline was this. TCRs in the repertoires were compared against a reference library of SARS-CoV-2-specific TCRs that had been generated with the MIRA antigen-specificity platform. Breadth meant the fraction of unique TCRs that were SARS-CoV-2-associated, whereas depth meant the fraction of total T cells that were SARS-CoV-2-associated. Each spike-specific TCR was assigned to its reactive spike region and to a CD4 or CD8 class using the MIRA data. Log10-transformed breadth and depth values were compared by one-way ANOVA with Sidak's multiple comparisons tests. The clones in this table, taken by TCRdb from immuneACCESS, are in-frame only. Not every clone is retained; where verified, under half of the shortfall comes from an unresolved V gene, and the cause of the rest is unknown. V and J calls and clone size are as listed in that table; D and trimming were resolved from the DNA. The sample table records roughly 91,000 clones; 87% of these occur just once. The top ten clonotypes cover 2.5% to 3% of the sample.

Notes on this clone: Its cognate antigen has yet to be identified. Base qualities are not provided; no much larger clone lies one nucleotide away.

The time point label, as the study defines it: baseline before first vaccination. The vaccinee samples were drawn from two UK trials, COV001 and COV002, one of which was a single-blind randomized controlled phase 2/3 trial testing AZD1222 (ChAdOx1 nCoV-19) in healthy adults. Trial participant PBMC samples were collected at day 0 and day 28 after the second dose for TCRbeta chain sequencing. Recombination connected TRBV10-3 to TRBJ1-5, with 7 bases matching TRBD1. Specimen: peripheral blood, collected on day 0 of AZD1222 vaccination. The sequence came from an adult in good health. The bases are TGTGCCATCAGTCCCGGACAGGGCAATCAGCCCCAGCATTTT. It translates to CAISPGQGNQPQHF.